This T cell receptor (beta chain) originates from a study of blood T cell repertoires in COVID-19. Data came from immunoSEQ multiplex PCR; TCRdb stores just in-frame clones and leaves some out. Among about 140,000 clones listed, 70% to 90% were seen once. After removal of 0 bases from V and 2 bases from J, the junction contained 2 bases not matched to a gene. Per the germline V gene, CDR1 is KGHSH and CDR2 is LQKENI. This CDR3 has 15 residues. The chain uses TRBV18 and TRBJ2-7; 9 nucleotides align to TRBD2. The sequenced sample was peripheral blood. This receptor was taken from a woman aged 55-70 years with acute or convalescent COVID-19. In DNA, the CDR3 is TGTGCCAGCTCACCACCTAGCGGGGGACCCTACGAGCAGTACTTC. Protein sequence: CASSPPSGGPYEQYF. Filled out from reference TRBV18 and TRBJ2-7, the complete variable domain reads NAGVMQNPRHLVRRRGQEARLRCSPMKGHSHVYWYRQLPEEGLKFMVYLQKENIIDESGMPKERFSAEFPKEGPSILRIQQVVRGDSAAYFCASSPPSGGPYEQYFGPGTRLTVT.